In this sample, the clone carrying this T cell receptor (beta chain) turned up a few times. This specimen belongs to a study of blood T cell repertoires in COVID-19. At the level of the study: From the United States, Italy and Spain came samples of acute and convalescent COVID-19. T cells, B-cell-depleted T cells, or PBMCs provided the cDNA or gDNA that served as material.

Original processing methods: Estimates of nucleated cell counts were drawn from the amplification of reference gene primers. Clones were sequenced by immunoSEQ multiplex PCR, and TCRdb holds only the in-frame ones, with some missing. V and J calls and clone size are copied from that table; D and trimming were computed from the DNA. The profile covers about 200,000 clones, with 80% to 90% appearing a single time and around 19% taken by the ten largest. The CDR3 extends over 12 amino acids. Trimming took off 3 bases at V and 6 bases at J, with 8 bases between the two ends. Germline CDR1 is MDHEN and CDR2 is SYDVKM.

This TCR came from a human donor in a cohort sampled during active COVID-19. V is TRBV28 and J is TRBJ1-2; D perhaps matches TRBD1 (6 bases). What was sequenced was peripheral blood. CDR3 sequence (DNA): TGTGCCAGCAGTTTCGACAGGAATGGCTACACCTTC. Its protein product is CASSFDRNGYTF.